What follows describes a single T cell receptor (beta chain). Deletions cut 4 bases from V and 4 bases from J, with 12 bases between. Germline V gene data show CDR1 as SEHNR and CDR2 as FQNEAQ (reference sequence). The CDR3 length is 14 residues. This table comes from immunoSEQ multiplex PCR, and its TCRdb copy is limited to in-frame clones, with some not included. The sample lists about 72,000 clones; around 65% were seen once. This entry belongs to a study of cytotoxic CD8 clonotypes in ibrutinib-treated CLL. The specimen comprised PBMCs, sampled after 12 months of ibrutinib treatment. V is TRBV7-9 and J is TRBJ2-3; D gene ambiguous. This TCR was recovered from a human donor with chronic lymphocytic leukemia. CDR3 bases: TGTGCCAGCAGCTCCACCTCATCGGCAGATACGCAGTATTTT. Translation: CASSSTSSADTQYF.